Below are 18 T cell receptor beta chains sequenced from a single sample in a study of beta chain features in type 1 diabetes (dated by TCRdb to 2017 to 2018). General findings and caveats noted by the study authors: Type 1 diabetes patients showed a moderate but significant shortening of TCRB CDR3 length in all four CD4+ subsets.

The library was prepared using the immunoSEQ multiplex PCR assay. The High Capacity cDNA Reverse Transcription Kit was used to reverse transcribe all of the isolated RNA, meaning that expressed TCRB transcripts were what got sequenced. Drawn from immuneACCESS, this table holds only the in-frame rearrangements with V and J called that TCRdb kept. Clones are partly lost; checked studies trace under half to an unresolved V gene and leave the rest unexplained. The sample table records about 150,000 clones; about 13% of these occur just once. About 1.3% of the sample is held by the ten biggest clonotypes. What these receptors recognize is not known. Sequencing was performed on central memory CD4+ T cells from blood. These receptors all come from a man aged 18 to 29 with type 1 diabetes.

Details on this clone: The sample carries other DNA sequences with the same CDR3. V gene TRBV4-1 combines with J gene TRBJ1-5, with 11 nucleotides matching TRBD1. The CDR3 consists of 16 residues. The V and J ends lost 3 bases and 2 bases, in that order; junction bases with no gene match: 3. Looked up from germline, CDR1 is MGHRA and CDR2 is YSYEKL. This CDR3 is CASSQGTGGGNQPQHF. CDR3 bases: TGCGCCAGCAGCCAGGGGACAGGGGGTGGCAATCAGCCCCAGCATTTT.

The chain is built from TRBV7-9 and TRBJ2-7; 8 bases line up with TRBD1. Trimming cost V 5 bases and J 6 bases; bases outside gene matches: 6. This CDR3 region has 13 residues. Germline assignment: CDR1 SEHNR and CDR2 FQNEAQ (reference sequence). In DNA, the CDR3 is TGTGCCAGCAGCGGACAGGGAGGTGGCGAGCAGTACTTC. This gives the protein CASSGQGGGEQYF.

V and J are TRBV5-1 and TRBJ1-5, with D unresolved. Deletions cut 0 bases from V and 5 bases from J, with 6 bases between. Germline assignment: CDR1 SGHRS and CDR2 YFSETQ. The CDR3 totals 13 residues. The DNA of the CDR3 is TGCGCCAGCAGCTTGGAACCATATCAGCCCCAGCATTTT. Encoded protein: CASSLEPYQPQHF. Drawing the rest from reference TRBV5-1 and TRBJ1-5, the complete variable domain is KAGVTQTPRYLIKTRGQQVTLSCSPISGHRSVSWYQQTPGQGLQFLFEYFSETQRNKGNFPGRFSGRQFSNSRSEMNVSTLELGDSALYLCASSLEPYQPQHFGDGTRLSIL.

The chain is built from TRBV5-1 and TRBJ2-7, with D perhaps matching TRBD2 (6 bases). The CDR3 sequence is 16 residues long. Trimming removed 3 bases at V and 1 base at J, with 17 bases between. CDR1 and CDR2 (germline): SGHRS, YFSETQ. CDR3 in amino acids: CASSWGDLDSSYEQYF. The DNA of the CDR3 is TGCGCCAGCAGCTGGGGGGACCTAGACAGTTCCTACGAGCAGTACTTC.

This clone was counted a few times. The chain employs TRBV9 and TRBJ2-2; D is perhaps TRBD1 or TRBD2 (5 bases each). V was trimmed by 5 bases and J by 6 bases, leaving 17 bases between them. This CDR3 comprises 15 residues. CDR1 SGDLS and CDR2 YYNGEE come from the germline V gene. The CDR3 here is CASSWDPYSAGELFF. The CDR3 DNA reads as TGTGCCAGCAGTTGGGACCCCTACAGCGCCGGGGAGCTGTTTTTT.

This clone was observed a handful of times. CDR3 residues: CASSRYQGNYGYTF. CDR3 coding DNA: TGTGCCAGCAGTCGATATCAGGGAAACTATGGCTACACCTTC. The chain recombines TRBV27 with TRBJ1-2, with D perhaps matching TRBD1 (5 bases). The germline V gene encodes CDR1 MNHEY and CDR2 SMNVEV (reference sequence). CDR3 length: 14 amino acids. The V and J ends lost 5 bases and 2 bases respectively, with 12 bases between them.

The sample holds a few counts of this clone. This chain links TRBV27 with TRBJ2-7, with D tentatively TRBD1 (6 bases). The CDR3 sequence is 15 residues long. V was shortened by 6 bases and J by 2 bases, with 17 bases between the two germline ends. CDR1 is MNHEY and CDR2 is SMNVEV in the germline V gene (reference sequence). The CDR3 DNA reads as TGTGCCAGCAGCCTCCGACAGGCGACACCCTACGAGCAGTACTTC. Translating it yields CASSLRQATPYEQYF.

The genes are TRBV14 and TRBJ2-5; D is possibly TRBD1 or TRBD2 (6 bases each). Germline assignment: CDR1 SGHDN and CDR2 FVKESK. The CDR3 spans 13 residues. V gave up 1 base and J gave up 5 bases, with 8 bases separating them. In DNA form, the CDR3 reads TGTGCCAGCAGCCAAGTGGGGGGCGAGACCCAGTACTTC. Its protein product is CASSQVGGETQYF.

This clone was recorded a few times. Here the CDR3 DNA reads TGTGCCAGCATTGCCCAGGAGAACACTGAAGCTTTCTTT. Residues: CASIAQENTEAFF. V is TRBV10-3 and J is TRBJ1-1; D is undetermined. Trimming stripped 10 bases from V and 1 base from J, with 13 bases between. Germline V gene lookup returns CDR1 ENHRY and CDR2 SYGVKD. The CDR3 extends over 13 amino acids.

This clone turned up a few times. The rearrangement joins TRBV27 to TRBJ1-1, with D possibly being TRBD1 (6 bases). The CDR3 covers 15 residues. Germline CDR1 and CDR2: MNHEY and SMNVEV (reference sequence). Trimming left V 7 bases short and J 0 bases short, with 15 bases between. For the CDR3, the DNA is TGTGCCAGCATTAAGATGGACAGTCTGAACACTGAAGCTTTCTTT. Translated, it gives CASIKMDSLNTEAFF.

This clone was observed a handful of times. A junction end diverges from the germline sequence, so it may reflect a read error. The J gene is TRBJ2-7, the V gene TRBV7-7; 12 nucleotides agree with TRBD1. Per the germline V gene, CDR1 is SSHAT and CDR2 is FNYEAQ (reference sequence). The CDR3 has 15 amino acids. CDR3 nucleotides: TGTGCTAGCAGCTTAGGGACAGGGGGCCACTACGAGCAGTACTTC. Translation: CASSLGTGGHYEQYF.

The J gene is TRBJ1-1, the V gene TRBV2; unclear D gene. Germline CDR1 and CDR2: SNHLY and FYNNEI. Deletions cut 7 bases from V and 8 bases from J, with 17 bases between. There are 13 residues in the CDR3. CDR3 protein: CASTQTRTEEAFF. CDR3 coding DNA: TGTGCCAGCACTCAAACCCGGACGGAGGAAGCTTTCTTT.

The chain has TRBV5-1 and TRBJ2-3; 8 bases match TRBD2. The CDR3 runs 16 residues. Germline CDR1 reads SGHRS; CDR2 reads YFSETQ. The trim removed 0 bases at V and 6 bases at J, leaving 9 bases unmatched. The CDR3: CASSLGLAGLLDTQYF. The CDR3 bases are TGCGCCAGCAGCTTGGGGCTAGCGGGTCTCCTGGATACGCAGTATTTT.

CDR3 region: CASRTGGLAFF. The CDR3 DNA follows: TGTGCCAGTCGGACAGGGGGATTGGCTTTCTTT. This chain links TRBV14 with TRBJ1-1; TRBD1 agrees at 10 bases. Germline assignment: CDR1 SGHDN and CDR2 FVKESK. This CDR3 spans 11 amino acids. V shed 9 bases, J shed 11 bases, and the junction held 6 bases outside the gene matches.

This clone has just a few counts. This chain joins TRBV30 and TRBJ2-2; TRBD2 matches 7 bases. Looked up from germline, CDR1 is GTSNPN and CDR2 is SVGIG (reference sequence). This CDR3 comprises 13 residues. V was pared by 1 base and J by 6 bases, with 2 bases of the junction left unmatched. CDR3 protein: CAWSGRGAGELFF. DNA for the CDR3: TGTGCCTGGAGTGGCCGGGGGGCCGGGGAGCTGTTTTTT.

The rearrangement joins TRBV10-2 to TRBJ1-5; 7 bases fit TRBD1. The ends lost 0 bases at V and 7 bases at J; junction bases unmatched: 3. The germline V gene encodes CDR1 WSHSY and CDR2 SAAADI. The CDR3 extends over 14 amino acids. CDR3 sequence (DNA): TGCGCCAGCAGTGAGTCGACAGGGAGCCAGCCCCAGCATTTT. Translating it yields CASSESTGSQPQHF.

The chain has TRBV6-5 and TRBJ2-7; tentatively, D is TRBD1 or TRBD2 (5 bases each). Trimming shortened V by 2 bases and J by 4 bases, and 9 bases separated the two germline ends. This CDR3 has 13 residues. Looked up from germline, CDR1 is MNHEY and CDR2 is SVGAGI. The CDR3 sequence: CASSYRGAYEQYF. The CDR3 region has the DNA TGTGCCAGCAGTTACAGAGGGGCTTACGAGCAGTACTTC.

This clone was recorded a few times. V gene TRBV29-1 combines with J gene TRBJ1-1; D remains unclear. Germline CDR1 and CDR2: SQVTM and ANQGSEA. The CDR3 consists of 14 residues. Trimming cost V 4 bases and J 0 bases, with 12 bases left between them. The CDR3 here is CSVAPPGMNTEAFF. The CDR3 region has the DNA TGCAGCGTTGCACCGCCGGGGATGAACACTGAAGCTTTCTTT.